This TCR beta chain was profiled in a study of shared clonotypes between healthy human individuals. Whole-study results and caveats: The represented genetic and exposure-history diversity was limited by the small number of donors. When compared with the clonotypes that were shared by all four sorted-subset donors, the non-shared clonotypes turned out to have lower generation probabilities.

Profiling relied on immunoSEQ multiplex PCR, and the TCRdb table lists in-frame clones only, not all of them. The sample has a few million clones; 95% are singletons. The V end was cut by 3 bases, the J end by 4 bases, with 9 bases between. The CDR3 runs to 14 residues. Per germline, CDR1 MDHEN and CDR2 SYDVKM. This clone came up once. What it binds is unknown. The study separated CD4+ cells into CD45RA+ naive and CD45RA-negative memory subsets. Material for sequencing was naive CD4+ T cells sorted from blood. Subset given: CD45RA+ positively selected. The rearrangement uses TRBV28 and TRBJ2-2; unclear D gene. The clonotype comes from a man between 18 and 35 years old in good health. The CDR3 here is CASSFRSPTGELFF. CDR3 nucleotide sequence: TGTGCCAGCAGTTTTAGGTCCCCCACCGGGGAGCTGTTTTTT.